These T cell receptor beta chains were read from a single sample in a study of blood T cell repertoires in COVID-19. The data were produced by immunoSEQ multiplex PCR, yet TCRdb's version contains in-frame clones alone and is incomplete. The sample holds about 220,000 clones; over 75% are singletons and the top ten take roughly 3.5%. The specimen was PBMCs or T cells enriched from blood (not recorded which). Source of these receptors: a woman aged 55 to 70 who had recovered from COVID-19. Both conserved end residues are part of each CDR3. A D gene is named only where the DNA matches it firmly. Size is stated for part of the rows, as once, few or many counts, or as a class when the clone is expanded.

size	V	length	D	J	DNA	CDR3
few	TRBV3-1/TRBV3-2	17	TRBD2	TRBJ2-7	TGTGCCAGCAGCCAATCTCTTTCCATAGCGGGTGTCTACGAGCAGTACTTC	CASSQSLSIAGVYEQYF
-	TRBV5-4	15	-	TRBJ1-2	TGTGCCAGCAGCACCGGACAGCTATCTAACTATGGCTACACCTTC	CASSTGQLSNYGYTF
-	TRBV12-3/TRBV12-4	13	TRBD1	TRBJ1-2	TGTGCCAGCAGAGACAGGGGTGCCTATGGCTACACCTTC	CASRDRGAYGYTF
-	TRBV5-1	14	TRBD1	TRBJ2-5	TGCGCCAGCAGCTTAGGACAGGGGAGGGAGACCCAGTACTTC	CASSLGQGRETQYF
-	TRBV20-1	16	-	TRBJ1-5	TGCAGTGCTAGTAAGGGCGGGGCCGATAGCAATCAGCCCCAGCATTTT	CSASKGGADSNQPQHF
-	TRBV6-5	15	TRBD1	TRBJ1-2	TGTGCCAGCAGAGACACGGGACAGAGTAACTATGGCTACACCTTC	CASRDTGQSNYGYTF
-	TRBV27	17	-	TRBJ2-5	TGTGCCAGCAGTCCCCCGGTCGGGATACGAGGTGAAGAGACCCAGTACTTC	CASSPPVGIRGEETQYF
once	TRBV7-9	16	TRBD1	TRBJ2-1	TGTGCCAGCAGCCAGGGACAGTCCCCCTCCTACAATGAGCAGTTCTTC	CASSQGQSPSYNEQFF
once	TRBV3-1/TRBV3-2	13	-	TRBJ1-1	TGTGCCAGCAGCCTGGGGCGGGGTGATGAAGCTTTCTTT	CASSLGRGDEAFF
-	TRBV30	13	TRBD1	TRBJ1-1	TGTGCCTGGAGTGTAGACAGGGTGACTGAAGCTTTCTTT	CAWSVDRVTEAFF
-	TRBV6-4	15	TRBD2	TRBJ2-2	TGTGCCAGCAGTGTTCTAGCGGGGAGGACCGGGGAGCTGTTTTTT	CASSVLAGRTGELFF
-	TRBV13	13	-	TRBJ2-1	TGTGCCAGCAGCTTCCGGGATATCCATGAGCAGTTCTTC	CASSFRDIHEQFF
-	TRBV2	17	TRBD2	TRBJ2-2	TGTGCCAGCACCCGAGGGGCGGGGGGCAGGAACACCGGGGAGCTGTTTTTT	CASTRGAGGRNTGELFF
once	TRBV30	16	TRBD2	TRBJ2-3	TGTGCCTGGAGTAAAGGACTAGCGGGAGGGTCAGATACGCAGTATTTT	CAWSKGLAGGSDTQYF
-	TRBV3-1/TRBV3-2	15	TRBD1	TRBJ1-3	TGTGCCAGCAGCCACGGGACAGCCTCTGGAAACACCATATATTTT	CASSHGTASGNTIYF
-	TRBV7-3	14	-	TRBJ2-7	TGTGCCAGCAGCTTTGGCGACAATCCCTACGAGCAGTACTTC	CASSFGDNPYEQYF
-	TRBV12-3/TRBV12-4	13	-	TRBJ2-7	TGTGCCAGCAGTTTAGTCGTCTTGTACGAGCAGTACTTC	CASSLVVLYEQYF
-	TRBV4-1	14	TRBD2	TRBJ2-5	TGCGCCAGCAGACTTGGGACTAGCCAAGAGACCCAGTACTTC	CASRLGTSQETQYF
-	TRBV19	14	-	TRBJ2-3	TGTGCCAGTCCCGAGGAGTGTAGCACAGATACGCAGTATTTT	CASPEECSTDTQYF
few	TRBV7-9	12	-	TRBJ2-7	TGTGCCAGCAGCCTTGTACCTAACGGGCAGTACTTC	CASSLVPNGQYF
-	TRBV6-2/TRBV6-3	16	TRBD2	TRBJ2-3	TGTGCCAGCAGTTACGAGGAGCGGGAGGGCACAGATACGCAGTATTTT	CASSYEEREGTDTQYF
-	TRBV5-1	16	-	TRBJ2-2	TGCGCCAGCAGCTTGACTCGGGGTTCGAACACCGGGGAGCTGTTTTTT	CASSLTRGSNTGELFF
-	TRBV11-2	15	TRBD1	TRBJ2-5	TGTGCCAGCAGCCGTGACAGGGGGCGAGGAGAGACCCAGTACTTC	CASSRDRGRGETQYF
-	TRBV3-1/TRBV3-2	14	-	TRBJ1-2	TGTGCCAGCAGCCAAGATCCCTCCTACTATGGCTACACCTTC	CASSQDPSYYGYTF
-	TRBV18	13	-	TRBJ1-2	TGTGCCAGCTCACAAGAAGGGGTATCGGGCTACACCTTC	CASSQEGVSGYTF
-	TRBV2	13	-	TRBJ2-5	TGTGCCAGTACCGGGGACACCAAAGAGACCCAGTACTTC	CASTGDTKETQYF
-	TRBV25-1	15	-	TRBJ2-1	TGTGCCAGCGGGAGGAGCACAGGTTTGGGCAATGAGCAGTTCTTC	CASGRSTGLGNEQFF
-	TRBV20-1	11	-	TRBJ1-1	TGCAGTGCAACCCTCGGTGCTGAAGCTTTCTTT	CSATLGAEAFF
-	TRBV11-3	16	TRBD2	TRBJ2-1	TGTGCCAGCAGCTTAGGGTTAGCGGGAAGGCTCCATGAGCAGTTCTTC	CASSLGLAGRLHEQFF
-	TRBV19	13	-	TRBJ1-1	TGTGCCAGTAGTACAGGGGCAGGGACTGAAGCTTTCTTT	CASSTGAGTEAFF
few	TRBV7-9	14	-	TRBJ1-1	TGTGCCAGCAGCTTCGACTTGGTGAACACTGAAGCTTTCTTT	CASSFDLVNTEAFF
-	TRBV4-3	15	TRBD1	TRBJ1-2	TGCGCCAGCAGCCAAGAACCGGACAGGTTCTATGGCTACACCTTC	CASSQEPDRFYGYTF
-	TRBV7-3	17	-	TRBJ2-1	TGTGCCAGCAGCTTAGATCCCCAGGGGGGTTACTACAATGAGCAGTTCTTC	CASSLDPQGGYYNEQFF
-	TRBV7-3	13	-	TRBJ1-1	TGTGCCAGCAGCGTCAGGGATAACACTGAAGCTTTCTTT	CASSVRDNTEAFF
-	TRBV6-5	13	TRBD2	TRBJ2-7	TGTGCCGTTCAACGGGGCGGGAGGCACGAGCAGTACTTC	CAVQRGGRHEQYF
-	TRBV18	13	-	TRBJ1-2	TGTGCCAGCTCACCACCTCGGGTCTATGGCTACACCTTC	CASSPPRVYGYTF
-	TRBV19	16	TRBD2	TRBJ2-1	TGTGCCAGTAGTATAGAGAAACTAGCGGGGGGTAATGAGCAGTTCTTC	CASSIEKLAGGNEQFF
-	TRBV7-2	15	-	TRBJ2-2	TGTGCCAGCAGCCCACGGAGGCTGAACACCGGGGAGCTGTTTTTT	CASSPRRLNTGELFF
-	TRBV4-3	17	TRBD2	TRBJ2-5	TGCGCCAGCAGCCAGTTCTACGGGACTAGCGGGGAAGAGACCCAGTACTTC	CASSQFYGTSGEETQYF
-	TRBV6-5	15	TRBD2	TRBJ2-7	TGTGCCAGCCGGAGAGACAAGCGGGAGTTCTACGAGCAGTACTTC	CASRRDKREFYEQYF